The rows below give T cell receptor beta chains drawn from one sample of a study of cytomegalovirus exposure and HLA in healthy donors. Profiling relied on immunoSEQ multiplex PCR, and the TCRdb table lists in-frame clones only, not all of them. The table has around 300,000 clones, roughly two thirds seen once. The sequenced material came from PBMCs. The receptors here all came from a female donor in good health and CMV-seronegative. The CDR3 runs from the conserved cysteine through the conserved F or W. D genes are given only for firm matches. Not every row has a clone size; where given, it reads once, few, many or a size class.

d_call	v_call	j_call	clone_size	cdr3_aa	cdr3_nt
TRBD2	TRBV5-5	TRBJ2-1	.	CASSRRLAGNYNEQFF	TGTGCCAGCAGCAGAAGACTAGCGGGAAATTACAATGAGCAGTTCTTC
TRBD2	TRBV19	TRBJ2-3	.	CASQASGAHTQYF	TGTGCCAGTCAAGCTAGCGGAGCTCATACGCAGTATTTT
TRBD1	TRBV19	TRBJ2-2	.	CASSQGVGTGELFF	TGTGCCAGTAGTCAGGGGGTGGGCACCGGGGAGCTGTTTTTT
.	TRBV14	TRBJ2-1	.	CASSRKGLESSYNEQFF	TGTGCCAGCAGCCGGAAGGGACTCGAGAGCTCCTACAATGAGCAGTTCTTC
TRBD2	TRBV5-1	TRBJ2-2	.	CASSWGLAGVGTGELFF	TGCGCCAGCAGCTGGGGACTAGCGGGAGTAGGCACCGGGGAGCTGTTTTTT
TRBD1	TRBV7-3	TRBJ2-5	few	CASSEHGQGYQETQYF	TGTGCCAGCAGCGAACATGGACAGGGGTACCAAGAGACCCAGTACTTC
.	TRBV5-1	TRBJ1-2	.	CASSLGTANYGYTF	TGCGCCAGCAGCTTGGGGACAGCGAACTATGGCTACACCTTC
TRBD2	TRBV4-1	TRBJ2-2	few	CASSHPGGLSGNTGELFF	TGCGCCAGCAGCCACCCGGGGGGGCTTTCAGGGAACACCGGGGAGCTGTTTTTT
.	TRBV7-2	TRBJ2-5	.	CASSLAGVLQETQYF	TGTGCCAGCAGCTTAGCGGGAGTTCTACAAGAGACCCAGTACTTC
.	TRBV28	TRBJ2-3	.	CASSEQENTDTQYF	TGTGCCAGCAGTGAACAGGAGAACACAGATACGCAGTATTTT
.	TRBV18	TRBJ2-7	.	CASSPQGGSYEQYF	TGTGCCAGCTCACCCCAAGGAGGATCCTACGAGCAGTACTTC
TRBD2	TRBV6-4	TRBJ2-5	.	CASSATSGRAIETQYF	TGTGCCAGCAGTGCGACTAGCGGGAGGGCCATAGAGACCCAGTACTTC
.	TRBV19	TRBJ2-1	.	CASSIEGVSYNEQFF	TGTGCCAGTAGTATCGAGGGGGTGTCCTACAATGAGCAGTTCTTC
TRBD2	TRBV5-1	TRBJ2-7	.	CASRRLAGAASYEQYF	TGCGCCAGCAGGCGGCTAGCGGGAGCGGCATCCTACGAGCAGTACTTC
.	TRBV7-9	TRBJ1-3	.	CASSLSGQFSGNTIYF	TGTGCCAGCAGCTTAAGCGGACAGTTCTCTGGAAACACCATATATTTT
TRBD2	TRBV11-3	TRBJ2-1	.	CASSLGWASGRIYEQFF	TGTGCCAGCAGCTTAGGGTGGGCTAGCGGGAGGATCTATGAGCAGTTCTTC
TRBD2	TRBV7-8	TRBJ2-1	few	CASSSLAGSYNEQFF	TGTGCCAGCAGCTCACTAGCGGGCTCCTACAATGAGCAGTTCTTC
TRBD1	TRBV5-1	TRBJ1-2	.	CASSWRQGAGYGYTF	TGCGCCAGCAGCTGGCGACAGGGGGCCGGCTATGGCTACACCTTC
TRBD1	TRBV29-1	TRBJ1-1	.	CSGRGQAGTEAFF	TGCAGCGGGAGGGGACAGGCGGGCACTGAAGCTTTCTTT
TRBD1	TRBV6-4	TRBJ1-1	.	CASSDGQGVAEAFF	TGTGCCAGCAGTGACGGGCAGGGGGTCGCTGAAGCTTTCTTT
TRBD2	TRBV11-1	TRBJ2-3	.	CASSLGLAGSDTQYF	TGTGCCAGCAGCTTAGGACTAGCGGGATCAGATACGCAGTATTTT
TRBD2	TRBV25-1	TRBJ2-1	.	CASSVPSGSSYNEQFF	TGTGCCAGCAGTGTCCCTAGCGGGAGCTCCTACAATGAGCAGTTCTTC
.	TRBV9	TRBJ2-3	.	CASSVSLASTDTQYF	TGTGCCAGCAGCGTAAGCCTAGCGAGCACAGATACGCAGTATTTT
.	TRBV28	TRBJ2-5	few	CASSRGLRQETQYF	TGTGCCAGCAGTCGAGGTCTCCGACAAGAGACCCAGTACTTC
.	TRBV6-4	TRBJ2-2	few	CASSDGDTGELFF	TGTGCCAGCAGTGACGGAGACACCGGGGAGCTGTTTTTT
.	TRBV6-5	TRBJ1-2	few	CASVARDYGYTF	TGTGCCAGCGTAGCCAGGGACTATGGCTACACCTTC
TRBD2	TRBV6-6	TRBJ2-1	.	CASSLASGSWNEQFF	TGTGCCAGCAGCCTCGCTAGCGGGAGTTGGAATGAGCAGTTCTTC
.	TRBV13	TRBJ1-3	.	CASSPVYTIYF	TGTGCCAGCTCGCCAGTTTACACCATATATTTT
TRBD1	TRBV7-6	TRBJ1-4	once	CASSPRTGGLANEKLFF	TGTGCCAGCAGCCCTCGGACAGGGGGCCTAGCTAATGAAAAACTGTTTTTT
TRBD1	TRBV7-3	TRBJ1-2	.	CASSLTRDSSAGYTF	TGTGCCAGCAGCTTAACCCGGGACAGCTCCGCCGGCTACACCTTC
TRBD1	TRBV7-9	TRBJ1-2	.	CASSLPTGPSYGYTF	TGTGCCAGCAGCTTACCGACAGGGCCCAGCTATGGCTACACCTTC
.	TRBV18	TRBJ2-6	.	CASLESGANVLTF	TGTGCCAGCTTGGAGTCAGGGGCCAACGTCCTGACTTTC
.	TRBV5-1	TRBJ1-3	.	CASSLGQVSGNTIYF	TGCGCCAGCAGCTTGGGACAGGTCTCTGGAAACACCATATATTTT
.	TRBV5-4	TRBJ2-4	.	CASSLIGQNLAKNIQYF	TGTGCCAGCAGCTTGATAGGACAGAATCTAGCCAAAAACATTCAGTACTTC
.	TRBV10-3	TRBJ2-3	.	CAISESWASTDTQYF	TGTGCCATCAGTGAGTCGTGGGCTAGCACAGATACGCAGTATTTT
TRBD2	TRBV2	TRBJ2-7	.	CASSEASGTSYEQYF	TGTGCCAGCAGTGAAGCGTCGGGGACTAGCTACGAGCAGTACTTC
.	TRBV10-3	TRBJ2-6	.	CATNREIVGGANVLTF	TGTGCCACCAACAGGGAGATAGTGGGTGGGGCCAACGTCCTGACTTTC
TRBD1	TRBV14	TRBJ1-2	few	CASSQDSGTGAILSGYTF	TGTGCCAGCAGCCAAGATTCCGGGACAGGGGCCATTTTAAGTGGCTACACCTTC
TRBD1	TRBV5-1	TRBJ2-6	few	CASSLTGANSGANVLTF	TGCGCCAGCAGCTTGACAGGGGCGAACTCTGGGGCCAACGTCCTGACTTTC
.	TRBV7-9	TRBJ2-5	.	CASSLRATDGQETQYF	TGTGCCAGCAGCTTACGAGCCACCGACGGGCAAGAGACCCAGTACTTC
.	TRBV7-9	TRBJ2-7	.	CASSFPTGSSAYEQYF	TGTGCCAGCAGCTTTCCCACAGGTTCCTCGGCCTACGAGCAGTACTTC
TRBD1	TRBV19	TRBJ2-7	once	CASSEDRLGAYEQYF	TGTGCCAGTAGCGAGGACAGGCTAGGGGCCTACGAGCAGTACTTC
.	TRBV29-1	TRBJ2-7	.	CSVDGGANPYEQYF	TGCAGCGTTGATGGGGGGGCGAACCCCTACGAGCAGTACTTC
TRBD2	TRBV6-5	TRBJ2-5	.	CASSFSGGLQETQYF	TGTGCCAGCAGTTTCTCCGGGGGGTTACAGGAGACCCAGTACTTC
.	TRBV21-1	TRBJ2-1	once	CASRHPPGNSYNEQFF	TGTGCCAGCAGGCACCCTCCGGGAAACTCCTACAATGAGCAGTTCTTC
TRBD2	TRBV2	TRBJ2-1	.	CASSEAEGTSGRIGEQFF	TGTGCCAGCAGTGAAGCAGAGGGGACTAGCGGGAGAATAGGTGAGCAGTTCTTC
.	TRBV29-1	TRBJ1-1	few	CSGASGYTEAFF	TGCAGCGGTGCTTCAGGGTACACTGAAGCTTTCTTT
.	TRBV10-2	TRBJ1-5	.	CASRGGFGNQPQHF	TGCGCCAGCAGGGGGGGGTTTGGCAATCAGCCCCAGCATTTT
TRBD1	TRBV28	TRBJ1-5	.	CATRQGGNQPQHF	TGTGCCACCAGACAGGGAGGCAATCAGCCCCAGCATTTT
.	TRBV11-3	TRBJ2-7	once	CASRGEEQYF	TGTGCCAGCAGAGGAGAGGAGCAGTACTTC
.	TRBV10-2	TRBJ2-7	.	CASSSTSYEQYF	TGCGCCAGCAGCTCGACTTCCTACGAGCAGTACTTC
.	TRBV6-1	TRBJ2-3	.	CATSNGGQWADTQYF	TGTGCCACTTCAAACGGAGGGCAGTGGGCAGATACGCAGTATTTT
.	TRBV6-6	TRBJ1-4	.	CASRPGQLNEKLFF	TGTGCCAGCAGGCCCGGACAGCTTAATGAAAAACTGTTTTTT
TRBD1	TRBV19	TRBJ1-1	.	CASKILAGGVNTEAFF	TGTGCCAGTAAGATTTTGGCAGGGGGTGTGAACACTGAAGCTTTCTTT
TRBD2	TRBV2	TRBJ2-1	.	CASRALAAPYNEQFF	TGTGCCAGCAGAGCCCTAGCGGCTCCCTACAATGAGCAGTTCTTC
TRBD1	TRBV10-3	TRBJ2-7	.	CAIRQGARDEQYF	TGTGCCATTAGACAGGGGGCTCGGGACGAGCAGTACTTC
.	TRBV4-1	TRBJ2-2	.	CASSRKIAVQGGTGELFF	TGCGCCAGCAGCCGGAAAATCGCGGTGCAGGGCGGCACCGGGGAGCTGTTTTTT